The 14 T cell receptor beta chains listed next were all sequenced from one sample in a study of cytomegalovirus exposure and HLA in healthy donors. Vbeta (60) and Jbeta (13) primers were used in the PCR. Generated by immunoSEQ multiplex PCR, the TCRdb table keeps only in-frame clones and is missing some. Among roughly 48,000 clones, around 69% were seen once, and the ten largest hold about 3.2%. The material sequenced was PBMCs. These receptors were collected from a woman between 25 and 40 years old in good health and CMV-seronegative.

The rearrangement joins TRBV15 to TRBJ2-3; TRBD1 is a possible D gene (6 bases). The germline V gene has CDR1 LNHNV and CDR2 YYDKDF (reference sequence). V lost 0 bases to trimming and J lost 8 bases, with 18 bases between them. The CDR3 covers 16 residues. The CDR3 region has the DNA TGTGCCACCAGCAGAGATAGGGCGTCGCTAGGGGGTACGCAGTATTTT. It specifies CATSRDRASLGGTQYF.

To note about this clone: The junction shows a germline mismatch at one end, possibly a read error. The chain employs TRBV15 and TRBJ2-7; 7 bases agree with TRBD1. The CDR3 consists of 14 residues. From germline, CDR1 is LNHNV and CDR2 YYDKDF (reference sequence). In DNA form, the CDR3 reads TGTGCCACCAGCAGAGATTCTACCAGGACAGGAAACGCCTTC. Residues: CATSRDSTRTGNAF.

This chain connects TRBV28 to TRBJ2-7; 13 bases fit TRBD2. V dropped 6 bases and J dropped 1; count of bases not matched to a gene: 6. The CDR3 extends over 16 amino acids. Per germline, CDR1 MDHEN and CDR2 SYDVKM. As DNA, the CDR3 is TGTGCCAGCAGCTCCTCGACTAGCGGGGGGTCCTACGAGCAGTACTTC. Translated, it gives CASSSSTSGGSYEQYF.

This rearrangement joins TRBV29-1 to TRBJ1-2; TRBD1 is a possible D gene (5 bases). CDR3 size: 12 residues. With 7 bases removed from V and 6 bases from J, the gap between germline ends came to 15 bases. From germline, CDR1 is SQVTM and CDR2 ANQGSEA. The CDR3 DNA sequence: TGCAGCGCCCATCTGGGGGGTAATGGCTACACCTTC. It is translated as CSAHLGGNGYTF.

The chain recombines TRBV7-2 with TRBJ2-5; 12 bases are a match to TRBD2. This CDR3 spans 16 amino acids. The germline V gene has CDR1 SGHTA and CDR2 FQGNSA. V lost 4 bases to trimming and J lost 5 bases; unmatched junction nucleotides: 8. The CDR3 bases are TGTGCCAGCAGCTCTTCACTAGCGGGGGGACGGGAGACCCAGTACTTC. This gives the protein CASSSSLAGGRETQYF. The complete variable domain, with remaining parts taken from reference TRBV7-2 and TRBJ2-5, reads GAGVSQSPSNKVTEKGKDVELRCDPISGHTALYWYRQSLGQGLEFLIYFQGNSAPDKSGLPSDRFSAERTGGSVSTLTIQRTQQEDSAVYLCASSSSLAGGRETQYFGPGTRLLVL.

The J gene is TRBJ1-5, the V gene TRBV2; 7 bases agree with TRBD1. V was pared by 7 bases and J by 3 bases, with 9 bases of the junction left unmatched. Germline CDR1 SNHLY, CDR2 FYNNEI. The CDR3 spans 15 residues. The CDR3 spells CASNMMGQSNQPQHF. CDR3 DNA sequence: TGTGCCAGCAACATGATGGGACAGTCCAATCAGCCCCAGCATTTT.

The chain recombines TRBV30 with TRBJ1-5; 8 bases align to TRBD1. Germline V lookup: CDR1 GTSNPN, CDR2 SVGIG (reference sequence). This CDR3 comprises 18 residues. J gave up 2 bases and V 4 bases, and 16 bases lay outside the gene matches. In nucleotides, the CDR3 is TGTGCCTGGAACCCCGGCAGGGGGCGCAGGGATGGCAATCAGCCCCAGCATTTT. Protein product: CAWNPGRGRRDGNQPQHF. The full variable domain, its missing parts supplied by reference TRBV30 and TRBJ1-5, is SQTIHQWPATLVQPVGSPLSLECTVEGTSNPNLYWYRQAAGRGLQLLFYSVGIGQISSEVPQNLSASRPQDRQFILSSKKLLLSDSGFYLCAWNPGRGRRDGNQPQHFGDGTRLSIL.

The chain is built from TRBV6-5 and TRBJ2-5; the D is unclear. V lost 4 bases, J lost 5 bases, and 17 bases lay in between. The germline V gene encodes CDR1 MNHEY and CDR2 SVGAGI. This CDR3 is 15 amino acids long. CDR3: CASSSSRLNGETQYF. The CDR3 DNA is TGTGCCAGCAGTTCCTCCAGACTTAACGGGGAGACCCAGTACTTC.

A few counts support this clone. The chain combines TRBV27 with TRBJ2-5; D perhaps matches TRBD2 (5 bases). The CDR3 consists of 12 residues. Germline loops: CDR1 MNHEY, CDR2 SMNVEV (reference sequence). V was trimmed by 8 bases and J by 4 bases, leaving 11 bases between them. CDR3 nucleotides: TGTGCCAGCGGCTCGAGGGCAGAGACCCAGTACTTC. This encodes CASGSRAETQYF.

This clone has just a few counts. The V and J genes are TRBV29-1 and TRBJ2-6, with no clear D. Trimming removed 6 bases from V and 0 bases from J, with 9 bases in between. The CDR3 has 14 residues. Germline V gives CDR1 SQVTM, CDR2 ANQGSEA. The CDR3: CSVERVSGANVLTF. The CDR3, as DNA: TGCAGCGTAGAACGGGTCTCTGGGGCCAACGTCCTGACTTTC.

The genes are TRBV28 and TRBJ2-7, with a possible D match to TRBD2 (7 bases). Looked up from germline, CDR1 is MDHEN and CDR2 is SYDVKM. There are 15 residues in the CDR3. Trimming pared 8 bases from V and 3 bases from J, leaving 20 bases between. The CDR3 loop reads CASSGWEGGGYEQYF. DNA for the CDR3: TGTGCCAGCTCCGGGTGGGAGGGGGGAGGCTACGAGCAGTACTTC.

The J gene is TRBJ2-5, the V gene TRBV7-9; TRBD2 matches at 10 bases. Trimming took 5 bases from V and 5 from J; bases not matched to a gene: 2. This CDR3 region has 13 residues. From germline, CDR1 is SEHNR and CDR2 FQNEAQ (reference sequence). The CDR3 DNA follows: TGTGCCAGCAGCCCGACTAGCGGGGAGACCCAGTACTTC. Protein product: CASSPTSGETQYF.

The genes are TRBV7-9 and TRBJ2-6, with a possible D match to TRBD2 (5 bases). V was shortened by 6 bases and J by 2 bases, with 20 bases between the two germline ends. The germline CDR1 and CDR2 sequences are SEHNR and FQNEAQ (reference sequence). This CDR3 spans 18 amino acids. The CDR3 reads CASSSRRQPSTGANVLTF. Here the CDR3 DNA reads TGTGCCAGCAGTTCCCGGAGGCAGCCGAGTACTGGGGCCAACGTCCTGACTTTC.

This chain joins TRBV10-2 and TRBJ2-5, with TRBD1 matching 7 bases. The V gene end was trimmed by 5 bases and the J gene end by 5 bases; junction bases not matched to a gene: 5. The CDR3 consists of 13 residues. Per the germline V gene, CDR1 is WSHSY and CDR2 is SAAADI. CDR3 nucleotides: TGCGCCAGCAGTCTTGACAGGGTGGAGACCCAGTACTTC. Protein product: CASSLDRVETQYF.